One and the same sample provided the 2 T cell receptor beta chains below, sequenced in a study of blood T cell repertoires in COVID-19. The repertoire was sequenced with immunoSEQ multiplex PCR; TCRdb's copy has only in-frame clones and lacks some. The sample carries roughly 390,000 clones, around 84% recorded once. The sequenced material came from peripheral blood. These receptors all stem from a woman aged 18-29 years with acute or convalescent COVID-19.

The V gene is TRBV7-3, the J gene TRBJ2-3; D may be TRBD1 (6 bases). Looked up from germline, CDR1 is SGHTA and CDR2 is FQGTGA. CDR3 size: 16 residues. V lost 5 bases and J lost 2, with 17 bases in between. CDR3 nucleotides: TGTGCCAGCAGCCCTTCAGGCAGGGGTAACACAGATACGCAGTATTTT. Translating gives CASSPSGRGNTDTQYF.

The chain is built from TRBV12-3 or TRBV12-4 and TRBJ1-6; D is ambiguous. V was clipped by 10 bases and J by 8 bases, with 15 bases between them. CDR3 size: 13 residues. DNA for the CDR3: TGTGCCATCCAAACAAGTATTGATTCACCCCTCCACTTT. Encoded protein: CAIQTSIDSPLHF.